The 27 T cell receptor beta chains in this list originate from one sample, sequenced in a study of cytomegalovirus exposure and HLA in healthy donors. Method: immunoSEQ multiplex PCR; TCRdb's copy keeps in-frame clones and lacks some. The repertoire holds 120,000 or so clones, with over 75% as singletons. Sequencing was performed on PBMCs. Source of these receptors: a woman aged 25 to 39 in good health and CMV-seropositive.

This rearrangement joins TRBV6-5 to TRBJ1-2, with D possibly being TRBD1 (5 bases). Looked up from germline, CDR1 is MNHEY and CDR2 is SVGAGI. V was clipped by 6 bases and J by 7 bases, with 9 bases between them. The CDR3 totals 11 residues. The CDR3 protein is CASRSGSGYTF. CDR3 DNA: TGTGCCAGCAGATCAGGGTCTGGCTACACCTTC.

The rearrangement links TRBV7-2 to TRBJ2-1; D possibly corresponds to TRBD2 (5 bases). This CDR3 region has 13 residues. V was trimmed by 5 bases and J by 6 bases, leaving 11 bases between them. CDR1 and CDR2 from the germline V gene are SGHTA and FQGNSA. The CDR3 loop reads CASSPTTFNEQFF. CDR3 DNA: TGTGCCAGCAGCCCGACTACCTTCAATGAGCAGTTCTTC. The full variable domain, in which reference TRBV7-2 and TRBJ2-1 provide the parts outside the CDR3, is GAGVSQSPSNKVTEKGKDVELRCDPISGHTALYWYRQSLGQGLEFLIYFQGNSAPDKSGLPSDRFSAERTGGSVSTLTIQRTQQEDSAVYLCASSPTTFNEQFFGPGTRLTVL.

The chain recombines TRBV2 with TRBJ2-7, with 9 nucleotides matching TRBD2. Germline CDR1 and CDR2: SNHLY and FYNNEI. The CDR3 totals 14 residues. Germline trimming cut 5 bases from V and 6 bases from J; bases unmatched to any gene: 8. CDR3 protein: CASSTPSGEAEQYF. CDR3 nucleotides: TGTGCCAGCAGTACCCCTAGCGGGGAAGCCGAGCAGTACTTC.

The chain links TRBV4-3 to TRBJ2-2; 7 nucleotides line up with TRBD1. CDR1 is LGHNA and CDR2 is YSLEER in the germline V gene. The CDR3 length is 17 residues. The junction had 9 bases not matched to a gene; V was cut back by 3 bases and J by 2 bases. CDR3 in DNA: TGCGCCAGCAGCCAGCCTTTTCGACAGGGTAACACCGGGGAGCTGTTTTTT. It translates to CASSQPFRQGNTGELFF.

This chain connects TRBV5-1 to TRBJ2-7; TRBD1 aligns across 10 bases. There are 15 residues in the CDR3. The germline CDR1 and CDR2 sequences are SGHRS and YFSETQ. V lost 3 bases, J lost 2 bases, and 5 bases stayed unmatched. The CDR3, as DNA: TGCGCCAGCAGCTCTGGACAGGGGGGACCCTACGAGCAGTACTTC. It specifies CASSSGQGGPYEQYF.

The chain joins TRBV13 to TRBJ2-7, with 9 positions matching TRBD2. Germline V lookup: CDR1 PRHDT, CDR2 FYEKMQ (reference sequence). Losses at the gene ends were 4 bases for V and 6 bases for J; bases not matched to a gene: 10. The length of the CDR3 is 15 residues. The CDR3 here is CASSSRLAARGEQYF. DNA of the CDR3: TGTGCCAGCAGCTCGCGACTAGCGGCCCGAGGCGAGCAGTACTTC.

V gene TRBV5-5 combines with J gene TRBJ1-5; the match to TRBD1 covers 7 bases. The CDR3 is 14 residues long. Germline V gene data show CDR1 as SGHKS and CDR2 as YYEKEE (reference sequence). The V segment lost 4 bases and the J segment 3 bases; nucleotides outside the gene matches: 4. CDR3 amino acids: CASSRDRLNQPQHF. The CDR3 nucleotides are TGTGCCAGCAGCCGGGACAGACTCAATCAGCCCCAGCATTTT.

The genes are TRBV11-2 and TRBJ1-1; 7 bases align to TRBD1. With V trimmed by 5 bases and J by 0 bases, 3 bases remained unmatched. The CDR3 totals 14 residues. Germline V lookup: CDR1 SGHAT, CDR2 FQNNGV. The CDR3 reads CASSQDRMNTEAFF. As DNA, the CDR3 is TGTGCCAGCAGCCAGGACAGGATGAACACTGAAGCTTTCTTT.

The chain links TRBV4-2 to TRBJ1-5, with D hard to call. Germline CDR1 reads LGHNA; CDR2 reads YNFKEQ. V was trimmed by 0 bases and J by 2 bases, leaving 11 bases between them. CDR3 length: 16 residues. The CDR3 DNA reads as TGTGCCAGCAGCCAAGATCGACGCGGGCGCAATCAGCCCCAGCATTTT. It codes for CASSQDRRGRNQPQHF.

This chain connects TRBV29-1 to TRBJ2-5; TRBD2 agrees at 7 bases. Germline V lookup: CDR1 SQVTM, CDR2 ANQGSEA. There are 10 residues in the CDR3. Trimming cost V 7 bases and J 4 bases; bases outside gene matches: 0. The CDR3 sequence is CSAGGETQYF. CDR3 nucleotide sequence: TGCAGCGCGGGGGGAGAGACCCAGTACTTC.

The V call is TRBV28, the J call TRBJ2-6; TRBD2 aligns across 8 bases. The J segment lost 1 base and the V segment lost 6 bases, leaving 8 bases of the junction unmatched. CDR1 is MDHEN, CDR2 SYDVKM, per germline. The CDR3 length is 17 residues. CDR3: CASSPIGGESGANVLTF. The CDR3 nucleotides are TGTGCCAGCAGCCCTATCGGGGGGGAGTCTGGGGCCAACGTCCTGACTTTC.

The rearrangement joins TRBV29-1 to TRBJ1-2; D is ambiguous. This CDR3 is built from 12 residues. V shed 5 bases and J shed 7 bases, with 14 bases lying between them. From germline, CDR1 is SQVTM and CDR2 ANQGSEA. CDR3 residues: CSVRGLESGYTF. The CDR3 DNA sequence: TGCAGCGTTCGAGGGCTCGAAAGTGGCTACACCTTC.

This clone was counted a single time. The chain couples TRBV30 to TRBJ2-7; TRBD1 is a possible D gene (5 bases). The CDR3 covers 15 residues. Germline CDR1 and CDR2: GTSNPN and SVGIG (reference sequence). V lost 2 bases to trimming and J lost 0 bases, with 14 bases between them. The CDR3 bases are TGTGCCTGGAGTCCCCCCCCGACAGCCTCCTACGAGCAGTACTTC. Its protein is CAWSPPPTASYEQYF.

The chain is built from TRBV7-2 and TRBJ2-7, with D possibly being TRBD2 (7 bases). Germline V CDR1 and CDR2: SGHTA, FQGNSA. Between the trimmed V and J ends, which lost 5 bases and 2 bases, there was a span of 19 bases. There are 16 residues in the CDR3. The CDR3 spells CASSPRGGGLTYEQYF. CDR3 nucleotide sequence: TGTGCCAGCAGCCCCAGGGGCGGGGGCCTAACCTACGAGCAGTACTTC.

The CDR3 coding sequence is TGTGCCAGCAGCTTGTTCCTAGCGGGGAGCAATGAGCAGTTCTTC. It yields the protein CASSLFLAGSNEQFF. The chain carries TRBV11-2 and TRBJ2-1; 9 positions match TRBD2. V was pared by 3 bases and J by 6 bases, with 6 bases of the junction left unmatched. This CDR3 region has 15 residues. Germline-derived CDR1 and CDR2 are SGHAT and FQNNGV.

The gene calls are TRBV28 and TRBJ2-7; 7 bases map to TRBD1. Trimming took 6 bases from V and 0 from J; bases not matched to a gene: 2. The germline gives CDR1 MDHEN, CDR2 SYDVKM. CDR3 length equals 13 residues. CDR3 region: CASSRDSSYEQYF. As DNA, the CDR3 is TGTGCCAGCAGCAGGGACAGCTCCTACGAGCAGTACTTC.

The V gene is TRBV7-2, the J gene TRBJ1-2; 11 nucleotides match TRBD1. Trimming cost V 6 bases and J 7 bases; bases outside gene matches: 10. The CDR3 extends over 15 amino acids. Germline CDR1 and CDR2: SGHTA and FQGNSA. The CDR3 coding sequence is TGTGCCAGCAGGGCGGGGGACAGGGGGTGGTTTGGCTACACCTTC. Protein product: CASRAGDRGWFGYTF.

This clone was seen just once. The chain joins TRBV9 to TRBJ2-6; D uncertain. The length of the CDR3 is 14 residues. CDR1 is SGDLS and CDR2 is YYNGEE in the germline V gene. V was shortened by 1 base and J by 4 bases, with 6 bases between the two germline ends. The CDR3 region is CASSVSSGANVLTF. The DNA for the CDR3 is TGTGCCAGCAGCGTATCGAGCGGGGCCAACGTCCTGACTTTC. The whole variable domain, remainder taken from reference TRBV9 and TRBJ2-6, is DSGVTQTPKHLITATGQRVTLRCSPRSGDLSVYWYQQSLDQGLQFLIQYYNGEERAKGNILERFSAQQFPDLHSELNLSSLELGDSALYFCASSVSSGANVLTFGAGSRLTVL.

The chain joins TRBV21-1 to TRBJ2-7; the table's D call, TRBD1, was not checked against the DNA. TRBV21-1 is annotated as a pseudogene. The CDR3 totals 14 residues. This chain's CDR3 is CASNQQGEAYEQYF. DNA of the CDR3: TGTGCCAGCAACCAACAGGGGGAGGCCTACGAGCAGTACTTC.

The rearrangement joins TRBV19 to TRBJ2-7; D is ambiguous. The CDR3 runs 14 residues. V was pared by 5 bases and J by 0 bases, with 11 bases between. In germline, CDR1 is LNHDA, CDR2 SQIVND (reference sequence). The CDR3 region has the DNA TGTGCCAGTAGTCCCAGATTTCTCTCCTACGAGCAGTACTTC. Residues: CASSPRFLSYEQYF.

The chain has TRBV10-3 and TRBJ1-1; TRBD1 agrees at 7 bases. Germline CDR1 is ENHRY and CDR2 is SYGVKD. The CDR3 is 10 amino acids. The trim removed 8 bases at V and 10 bases at J, leaving 4 bases unmatched. CDR3: CAIGAGGAFF. In DNA, the CDR3 is TGTGCCATCGGGGCAGGGGGAGCTTTCTTT.

This sequence joins TRBV6-5 and TRBJ1-2, with 8 nucleotides matching TRBD1. The CDR3 covers 13 residues. Germline V gene data show CDR1 as MNHEY and CDR2 as SVGAGI. The V and J ends lost 6 bases and 6 bases, in that order; junction bases with no gene match: 6. The CDR3 bases are TGTGCCAGCAGCGGACAGGGTTGGGATGGCTACACCTTC. Its translation is CASSGQGWDGYTF.

The chain joins TRBV28 to TRBJ2-7, with D perhaps TRBD1 (6 bases). Deletions cut 5 bases from V and 0 bases from J, with 23 bases between. The CDR3 totals 18 residues. Germline values: CDR1 MDHEN, CDR2 SYDVKM. CDR3 sequence: CASSPWGARQDFSYEQYF. DNA for the CDR3: TGTGCCAGCAGTCCGTGGGGCGCGAGACAGGACTTCTCCTACGAGCAGTACTTC.

This clone was observed a single time. The genes are TRBV27 and TRBJ2-1; the D gene is possibly TRBD2 (6 bases). The germline V and J ends were trimmed by 0 bases and 6 bases, with 18 bases remaining between them. This CDR3 spans 17 amino acids. Germline V lookup: CDR1 MNHEY, CDR2 SMNVEV (reference sequence). The CDR3, as DNA: TGTGCCAGCAGTTTATCGCCACCCGCGACTAGATCCAATGAGCAGTTCTTC. As protein: CASSLSPPATRSNEQFF.

The rearrangement uses TRBV29-1 and TRBJ2-3; TRBD2 matches at 13 bases. CDR3 length: 15 residues. V trimming: 7 bases; J trimming: 2 bases; junction bases outside the gene matches: 6. Germline loops: CDR1 SQVTM, CDR2 ANQGSEA. The CDR3 sequence is CSGWTSGSVTDTQYF. The CDR3 DNA reads TGCAGCGGCTGGACTAGCGGGAGTGTCACAGATACGCAGTATTTT.

This clone was counted once. This CDR3 reads CASSSGGASEQFF. CDR3 nucleotide sequence: TGTGCCAGCAGTTCCGGGGGGGCCAGTGAGCAGTTCTTC. This chain uses TRBV27 with TRBJ2-1; 8 bases map to TRBD2. With V trimmed by 4 bases and J by 9 bases, 5 bases remained unmatched. The CDR3 spans 13 residues. Germline V gene data show CDR1 as MNHEY and CDR2 as SMNVEV (reference sequence).

The chain uses TRBV2 and TRBJ2-5; D is unresolved. The germline V and J ends were trimmed by 3 bases and 4 bases, with 24 bases remaining between them. Germline V lookup: CDR1 SNHLY, CDR2 FYNNEI. The CDR3 is made up of 18 amino acids. CDR3 DNA: TGTGCCAGCAGTGATGGCCCCCCTTGGCAGTGGTCGGGAGAGACCCAGTACTTC. This encodes CASSDGPPWQWSGETQYF.